This TCR beta chain stems from a study of beta chain features in type 1 diabetes. Study-wide results and caveats: Whether HLA type influences TCRB rearrangement remained unresolved here. The study found moderately but significantly shorter TCRB CDR3s in all four CD4+ subsets of Type 1 diabetes patients.

As concerns this clone: Its antigen is not known.

Trimming took 5 bases from V and 9 from J, leaving 5 bases between them. This CDR3 is built from 11 residues. Per the germline V gene, CDR1 is LNHDA and CDR2 is SQIVND (reference sequence). Sequenced material consisted of expressed TCRB transcripts (all of the isolated RNA was reverse transcribed). Only in-frame clones appear in the TCRdb table, and some are missing; sequencing was by immunoSEQ multiplex PCR. This sample carries a few hundred thousand clones, around 12% of them seen once, and the ten largest clones take 0.01%. The chain employs TRBV19 and TRBJ1-6, with D uncertain. The sample comprised naive CD4+ T cells from blood. The clonotype originates from a woman under 30 with type 1 diabetes. The CDR3, as DNA: TGTGCCAGTAGTTCCGGTTCACCCCTCCACTTT. Translated, it gives CASSSGSPLHF.